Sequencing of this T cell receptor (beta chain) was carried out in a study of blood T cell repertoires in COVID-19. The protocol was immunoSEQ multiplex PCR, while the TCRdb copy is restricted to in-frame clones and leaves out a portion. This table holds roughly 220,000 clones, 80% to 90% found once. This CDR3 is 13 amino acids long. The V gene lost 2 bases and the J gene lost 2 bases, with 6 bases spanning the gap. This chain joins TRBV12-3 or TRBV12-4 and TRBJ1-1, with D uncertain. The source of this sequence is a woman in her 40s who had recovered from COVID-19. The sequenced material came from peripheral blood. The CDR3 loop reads CASSLWANTEAFF. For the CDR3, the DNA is TGTGCCAGCAGTTTATGGGCCAACACTGAAGCTTTCTTT.